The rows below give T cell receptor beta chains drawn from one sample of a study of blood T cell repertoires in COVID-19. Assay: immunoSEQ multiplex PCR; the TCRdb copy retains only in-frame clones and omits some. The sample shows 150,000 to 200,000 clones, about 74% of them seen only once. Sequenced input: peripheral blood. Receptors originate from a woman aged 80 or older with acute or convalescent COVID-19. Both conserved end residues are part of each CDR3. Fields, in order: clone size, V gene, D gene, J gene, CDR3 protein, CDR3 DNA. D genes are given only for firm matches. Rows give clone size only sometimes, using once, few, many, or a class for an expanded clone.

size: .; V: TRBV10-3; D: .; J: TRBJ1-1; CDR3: CAISAQGRNTEAFF; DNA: TGTGCCATCAGTGCACAGGGACGGAACACTGAAGCTTTCTTT
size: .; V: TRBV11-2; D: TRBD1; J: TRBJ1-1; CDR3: CASRFDRGTEAFF; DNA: TGTGCCAGCAGATTCGACAGGGGCACTGAAGCTTTCTTT
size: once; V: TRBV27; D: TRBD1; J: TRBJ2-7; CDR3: CASKVHTRDRVYEQYF; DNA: TGTGCCAGCAAAGTTCACACCCGGGACAGAGTCTACGAGCAGTACTTC
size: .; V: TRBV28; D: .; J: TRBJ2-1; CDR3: CASSLAGISYNEQFF; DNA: TGTGCCAGCAGTTTAGCGGGGATCTCCTACAATGAGCAGTTCTTC
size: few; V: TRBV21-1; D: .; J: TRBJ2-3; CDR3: CASSLRQGAADTQYF; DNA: TGTGCCAGCAGCCTTCGACAGGGGGCTGCAGATACGCAGTATTTT
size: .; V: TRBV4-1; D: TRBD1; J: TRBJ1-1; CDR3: CASSQDVTGEREAFF; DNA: TGCGCCAGCAGCCAAGATGTTACAGGGGAGCGTGAAGCTTTCTTT
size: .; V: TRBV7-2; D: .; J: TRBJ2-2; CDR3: CASSLGETGELFF; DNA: TGTGCCAGCAGCTTAGGGGAGACCGGGGAGCTGTTTTTT
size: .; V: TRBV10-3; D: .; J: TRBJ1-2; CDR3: CAIRAEDLGYTF; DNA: TGTGCCATCAGGGCGGAGGATCTCGGCTACACCTTC
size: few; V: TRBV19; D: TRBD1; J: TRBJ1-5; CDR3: CASNFASGGTQPQHF; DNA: TGTGCCAGTAATTTTGCGTCAGGGGGGACTCAGCCCCAGCATTTT
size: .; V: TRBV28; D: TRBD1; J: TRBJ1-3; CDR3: CASSTTGDYSGNTIYF; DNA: TGTGCCAGCAGTACGACAGGGGACTACTCTGGAAACACCATATATTTT
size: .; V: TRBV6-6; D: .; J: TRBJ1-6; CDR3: CASSSSPGSPLHF; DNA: TGTGCCAGCAGTTCCTCGCCGGGTTCACCCCTCCACTTT
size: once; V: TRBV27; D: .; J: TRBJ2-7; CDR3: CASSHTSYEQYF; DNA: TGTGCCAGCAGTCATACAAGCTACGAGCAGTACTTC
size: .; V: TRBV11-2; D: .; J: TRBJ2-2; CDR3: CASSLDRSDTGELFF; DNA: TGTGCCAGCAGCTTAGACCGATCGGACACCGGGGAGCTGTTTTTT
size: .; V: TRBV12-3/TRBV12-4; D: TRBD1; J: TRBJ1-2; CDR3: CASSFGTGFYTF; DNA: TGTGCCAGCAGTTTCGGGACAGGGTTCTACACCTTC
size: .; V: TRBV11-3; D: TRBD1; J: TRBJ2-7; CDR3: CASSPGTGFREQYF; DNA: TGTGCCAGCAGCCCCGGGACAGGGTTCCGGGAGCAGTACTTC
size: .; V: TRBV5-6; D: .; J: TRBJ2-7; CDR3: CASSSYGFSYEQYF; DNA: TGTGCCAGCAGCTCATACGGTTTCTCCTACGAGCAGTACTTC
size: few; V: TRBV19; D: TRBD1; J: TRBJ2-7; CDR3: CASSPLTGISYEQYF; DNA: TGTGCCAGTAGTCCCTTGACAGGGATCTCCTACGAGCAGTACTTC
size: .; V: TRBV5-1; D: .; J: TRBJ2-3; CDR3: CASSIYTDTQYF; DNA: TGCGCCAGCAGCATCTACACAGATACGCAGTATTTT
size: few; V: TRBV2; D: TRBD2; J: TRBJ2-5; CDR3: CASYSGRNYQETQYF; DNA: TGTGCCAGCTACAGCGGGAGGAACTACCAAGAGACCCAGTACTTC
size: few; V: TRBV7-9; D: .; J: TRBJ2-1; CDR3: CASSPRGFDEQFF; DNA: TGTGCCAGCAGCCCCAGGGGATTCGATGAGCAGTTCTTC
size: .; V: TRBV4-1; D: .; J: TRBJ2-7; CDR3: CASSQDHSGTYEQYF; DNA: TGCGCCAGCAGCCAAGATCACAGCGGAACCTACGAGCAGTACTTC
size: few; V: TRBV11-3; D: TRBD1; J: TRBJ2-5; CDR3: CASSLDRNSGQQETQYF; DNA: TGTGCCAGCAGCTTAGATCGCAATTCGGGACAGCAAGAGACCCAGTACTTC
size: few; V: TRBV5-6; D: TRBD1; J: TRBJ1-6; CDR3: CASSTWLGRQGLDPLHF; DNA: TGTGCCAGCAGCACTTGGCTGGGGAGACAGGGATTGGATCCCCTCCACTTT
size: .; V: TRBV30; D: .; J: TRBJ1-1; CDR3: CAQGQANTEAFF; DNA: TGTGCCCAGGGACAAGCGAACACTGAAGCTTTCTTT
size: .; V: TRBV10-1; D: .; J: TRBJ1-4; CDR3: CASSDGQFNEKLFF; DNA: TGCGCCAGCAGCGACGGACAGTTTAATGAAAAACTGTTTTTT
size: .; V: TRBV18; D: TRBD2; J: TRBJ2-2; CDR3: CASSYGTNRELFF; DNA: TGTGCCAGCTCATACGGGACTAACCGGGAGCTGTTTTTT
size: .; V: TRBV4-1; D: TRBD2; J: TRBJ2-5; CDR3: CASSQGAGERETQYF; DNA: TGCGCCAGCAGCCAAGGAGCGGGAGAAAGGGAGACCCAGTACTTC
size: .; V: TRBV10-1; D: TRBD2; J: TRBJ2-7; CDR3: CASRDKTSGTTEFSYEQYF; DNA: TGCGCCAGCAGGGATAAAACTAGCGGGACTACTGAGTTCTCCTACGAGCAGTACTTC
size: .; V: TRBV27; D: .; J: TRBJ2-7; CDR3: CASSNWGPRAEQYF; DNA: TGTGCCAGCAGCAACTGGGGGCCCAGGGCCGAGCAGTACTTC
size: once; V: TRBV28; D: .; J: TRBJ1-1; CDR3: CASSSPGGRMNTEAFF; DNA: TGTGCCAGCAGTTCACCCGGAGGACGGATGAACACTGAAGCTTTCTTT
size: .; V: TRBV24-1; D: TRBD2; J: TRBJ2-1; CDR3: CATSDFGGGTYNEQFF; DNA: TGTGCCACCAGTGATTTCGGCGGGGGGACCTACAATGAGCAGTTCTTC
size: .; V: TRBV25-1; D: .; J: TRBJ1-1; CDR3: CASRRGNTEAFF; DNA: TGTGCCAGCAGAAGAGGGAACACTGAAGCTTTCTTT
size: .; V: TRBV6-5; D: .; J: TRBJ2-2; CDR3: CASKTENTGELFF; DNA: TGTGCCAGCAAGACAGAAAACACCGGGGAGCTGTTTTTT
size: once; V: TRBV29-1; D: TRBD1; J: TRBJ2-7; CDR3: CSVEVPGQTYEQYF; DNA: TGCAGCGTTGAAGTCCCGGGACAGACCTACGAGCAGTACTTC
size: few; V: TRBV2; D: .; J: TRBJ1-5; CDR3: CASSGIRDSNQPQHF; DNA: TGTGCCAGCAGTGGAATCAGGGATAGCAATCAGCCCCAGCATTTT
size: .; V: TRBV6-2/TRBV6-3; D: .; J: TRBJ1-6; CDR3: CASSRQQDYNSPLHF; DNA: TGTGCCAGCAGTCGTCAACAGGACTATAATTCACCCCTCCACTTT
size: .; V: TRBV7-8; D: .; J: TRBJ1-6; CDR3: CASSPLNNSPLHF; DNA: TGTGCCAGCAGCCCACTCAATAATTCACCCCTCCACTTT
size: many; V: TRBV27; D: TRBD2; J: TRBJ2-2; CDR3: CASSLMGLAGGGAGELFF; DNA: TGTGCCAGCAGTCTTATGGGACTAGCGGGGGGTGGCGCCGGGGAGCTGTTTTTT
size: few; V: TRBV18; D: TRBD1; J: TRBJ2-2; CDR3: CASSPLGTGNGELFF; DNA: TGTGCCAGCTCACCCCTCGGGACAGGGAACGGGGAGCTGTTTTTT
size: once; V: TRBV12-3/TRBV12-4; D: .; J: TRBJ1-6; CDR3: CASSLFRDSPLHF; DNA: TGTGCCAGCAGTTTGTTCCGGGATTCACCCCTCCACTTT
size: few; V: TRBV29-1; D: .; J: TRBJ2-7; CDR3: CSVRQTGGADLGEQYF; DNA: TGCAGCGTCCGTCAGACTGGCGGTGCCGACTTGGGCGAGCAGTACTTC
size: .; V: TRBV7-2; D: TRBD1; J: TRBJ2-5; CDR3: CASSGQGGYQETQYF; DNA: TGTGCCAGCAGCGGACAGGGGGGGTACCAAGAGACCCAGTACTTC